The 21 T cell receptor beta chains presented below share a single source sample, sequenced in a study of CD4 T cells in relation to SARS-CoV-2 and coronaviruses. Assay: immunoSEQ multiplex PCR; the TCRdb copy retains only in-frame clones and omits some. Of 35,000 to 50,000 clones detected, roughly 87% appear once; the ten largest clones hold more than 1.2%. These TCRs' antigens remain unknown. Sequencing was performed on naive CD4+ T cells from PBMCs, cultured in vitro. Indicated subset: naive CD4+ T cells isolated by negative enrichment. The receptor source for this set is an adult with COVID-19.

The chain carries TRBV7-2 and TRBJ2-2; D gene ambiguous. CDR3 length equals 14 residues. Germline CDR1 is SGHTA and CDR2 is FQGNSA. V dropped 4 bases and J dropped 4 bases, with 10 bases sitting between them. The CDR3 coding sequence is TGTGCCAGCAGCTCCAGACTGGTCACCGGGGAGCTGTTTTTT. It codes for CASSSRLVTGELFF.

The rearrangement links TRBV7-2 to TRBJ2-5; possibly TRBD2 for D (6 bases). Trimming pared 0 bases from V and 2 bases from J, leaving 7 bases between. The CDR3 has 14 amino acids. CDR1 is SGHTA, CDR2 FQGNSA, per germline. This CDR3 is CASSLAAGQETQYF. CDR3 DNA sequence: TGTGCCAGCAGCTTAGCGGCGGGGCAAGAGACCCAGTACTTC.

This rearrangement joins TRBV24-1 to TRBJ2-1, with 8 bases identical to TRBD2. Per the germline V gene, CDR1 is KGHDR and CDR2 is SFDVKD. V lost 2 bases, J lost 7 bases, and 3 bases stayed unmatched. This CDR3 has 14 residues. CDR3 in amino acids: CATSDWREVNEQFF. The DNA of the CDR3 is TGTGCCACCAGTGATTGGCGGGAGGTTAATGAGCAGTTCTTC.

The gene calls are TRBV27 and TRBJ2-1; perhaps D is TRBD1 or TRBD2 (5 bases each). CDR1 and CDR2 from the germline V gene are MNHEY and SMNVEV (reference sequence). V was shortened by 6 bases and J by 0 bases, with 12 bases between the two germline ends. The CDR3 contains 15 residues. The CDR3 here is CASRQAGSSYNEQFF. DNA for the CDR3: TGTGCCAGCAGGCAGGCAGGGAGCTCCTACAATGAGCAGTTCTTC.

J is TRBJ2-1 and V is TRBV7-9; D might be TRBD2 (6 bases). Germline loops: CDR1 SEHNR, CDR2 FQNEAQ (reference sequence). Trimming pared 2 bases from V and 7 bases from J, leaving 15 bases between. CDR3 length equals 15 residues. For the CDR3, the DNA is TGTGCCAGCAGCTTATTTACTTCTGGAGGGAATGAGCAGTTCTTC. It specifies CASSLFTSGGNEQFF.

The chain uses TRBV11-3 and TRBJ2-7, with 9 bases aligning to TRBD1. Germline V gene sequence: CDR1 SGHNT, CDR2 YENEEA. V shed 6 bases, J shed 3 bases, and the junction held 12 bases outside the gene matches. The CDR3 has 16 residues. The CDR3 DNA follows: TGTGCCAGCAGGGCCGGGACAGGGTTCAAGGTCTACGAGCAGTACTTC. Translation gives CASRAGTGFKVYEQYF.

The chain is built from TRBV19 and TRBJ1-1; 8 bases align to TRBD1. V gave up 8 bases and J gave up 7 bases; unmatched junction bases: 3. This CDR3 is 11 amino acids long. The V gene's germline CDR1 is LNHDA and CDR2 SQIVND (reference sequence). The CDR3 here is CASWTGLEAFF. The CDR3 DNA sequence: TGTGCCAGTTGGACAGGGCTTGAAGCTTTCTTT.

The J gene is TRBJ2-1, the V gene TRBV7-3; tentatively, D is TRBD2 (6 bases). Germline loops: CDR1 SGHTA, CDR2 FQGTGA. Trimming removed 3 bases from V and 3 bases from J, with 12 bases in between. The CDR3 covers 15 residues. As DNA, the CDR3 is TGTGCCAGCAGCTTTAACACGGGACTCTACAATGAGCAGTTCTTC. This translates into CASSFNTGLYNEQFF. Based on the CDR3 plus reference TRBV7-3 and TRBJ2-1, the full variable domain is GAGVSQTPSNKVTEKGKYVELRCDPISGHTALYWYRQSLGQGPEFLIYFQGTGAADDSGLPNDRFFAVRPEGSVSTLKIQRTERGDSAVYLCASSFNTGLYNEQFFGPGTRLTVL.

The sample holds a few counts of this clone. CDR3 coding DNA: TGTGCCAGCAGTTTCTCGGGGCTCACCGGGGAGCTGTTTTTT. Protein sequence: CASSFSGLTGELFF. The V and J genes are TRBV27 and TRBJ2-2, with D tentatively TRBD1 or TRBD2 (5 bases each). Trimming shortened V by 3 bases and J by 4 bases, and 9 bases separated the two germline ends. The germline V gene encodes CDR1 MNHEY and CDR2 SMNVEV (reference sequence). This CDR3 spans 14 amino acids.

This chain links TRBV28 with TRBJ1-5; TRBD1 might be the D (6 bases). V was clipped by 11 bases and J by 0 bases, with 17 bases between them. The CDR3 runs to 15 residues. Germline V gene data show CDR1 as MDHEN and CDR2 as SYDVKM. The CDR3 DNA follows: TGTGCCGGGGACAAGACAGGTTATAGCAATCAGCCCCAGCATTTT. Translating gives CAGDKTGYSNQPQHF.

This sequence joins TRBV5-4 and TRBJ2-1, with a weak D call TRBD1 (6 bases). The CDR3 consists of 15 residues. V lost 4 bases to trimming and J lost 3 bases, with 14 bases between them. Germline V gene data show CDR1 as SGHNT and CDR2 as YYREEE (reference sequence). In nucleotides, the CDR3 is TGTGCCAGCAGCGGGCTGATGACAGGCTACAATGAGCAGTTCTTC. The encoded protein is CASSGLMTGYNEQFF.

The chain uses TRBV6-4 and TRBJ2-3; 10 bases map to TRBD1. CDR1 is MRHNA, CDR2 SNTAGT, per germline. There are 14 residues in the CDR3. The junction had 1 base not matched to a gene; V was cut back by 3 bases and J by 4 bases. The CDR3, as DNA: TGTGCCAGCAGTGAGACAGGGGGCGCAGATACGCAGTATTTT. Its protein is CASSETGGADTQYF.

V and J are TRBV6-5 and TRBJ2-7, with 11 nucleotides matching TRBD2. V shed 6 bases and J 3 bases; nucleotides not matched to a gene: 4. The germline CDR1 and CDR2 sequences are MNHEY and SVGAGI. The CDR3 is 14 residues long. This chain's CDR3 is CASSQGTSGYEQYF. Here the CDR3 DNA reads TGTGCCAGCAGCCAGGGGACTAGCGGCTACGAGCAGTACTTC.

The V and J genes are TRBV28 and TRBJ2-7; D remains unclear. The CDR3 contains 13 residues. Germline assignment: CDR1 MDHEN and CDR2 SYDVKM. Trimming pared 8 bases from V and 2 bases from J, leaving 13 bases between. The CDR3 DNA sequence: TGTGCCAGCGAAAAGAATCCAACCTACGAGCAGTACTTC. Protein sequence: CASEKNPTYEQYF.

The V gene is TRBV5-1, the J gene TRBJ2-5, with 9 bases that match TRBD1. Trimming removed 7 bases from V and 4 bases from J; junction bases left unmatched: 17. In germline, CDR1 is SGHRS, CDR2 YFSETQ. CDR3 length: 17 amino acids. CDR3 DNA sequence: TGCGCCAGCTCTATTTCCTCGGGACAGGGATTGGGAGAGACCCAGTACTTC. It is translated as CASSISSGQGLGETQYF. Complete variable domain (other parts from reference TRBV5-1 and TRBJ2-5): KAGVTQTPRYLIKTRGQQVTLSCSPISGHRSVSWYQQTPGQGLQFLFEYFSETQRNKGNFPGRFSGRQFSNSRSEMNVSTLELGDSALYLCASSISSGQGLGETQYFGPGTRLLVL.

The chain is built from TRBV19 and TRBJ2-5; TRBD1 matches at 7 bases. This CDR3 comprises 15 residues. The J segment lost 4 bases and the V segment lost 1 base, leaving 6 bases of the junction unmatched. The germline CDR1 and CDR2 sequences are LNHDA and SQIVND (reference sequence). The CDR3 is CASSIGQGVGETQYF. The CDR3 nucleotides are TGTGCCAGTAGTATAGGGCAGGGGGTTGGAGAGACCCAGTACTTC.

The chain recombines TRBV11-2 with TRBJ1-2; 7 bases map to TRBD1. The CDR3 contains 14 residues. The ends lost 6 bases at V and 0 bases at J; junction bases unmatched: 4. CDR1 is SGHAT, CDR2 FQNNGV, per germline. The CDR3 DNA sequence: TGTGCCAGCAGGCAGGGGGGGACTAACTATGGCTACACCTTC. Translating it yields CASRQGGTNYGYTF.

This chain uses TRBV29-1 with TRBJ2-3, with D perhaps given as TRBD1 or TRBD2 (5 bases each). V lost 4 bases, J lost 0 bases, and 14 bases lay in between. CDR3 size: 15 residues. Germline V gene sequence: CDR1 SQVTM, CDR2 ANQGSEA. For the CDR3, the DNA is TGCAGCGTTGGGGATGGGACCCCTAGCACAGATACGCAGTATTTT. It yields the protein CSVGDGTPSTDTQYF.

This clone appeared once. The rearrangement uses TRBV28 and TRBJ2-3; 11 positions agree with TRBD2. Germline V gene data show CDR1 as MDHEN and CDR2 as SYDVKM. The junction had 9 bases not matched to a gene; V was cut back by 5 bases and J by 5 bases. This CDR3 region has 16 residues. CDR3 coding DNA: TGTGCCAGCAGTCCGCTACTAGCGGGAGTGAAAGATACGCAGTATTTT. It codes for CASSPLLAGVKDTQYF.

The chain carries TRBV5-1 and TRBJ2-5, with D hard to call. Trimming stripped 0 bases from V and 0 bases from J, with 12 bases between. The CDR3 totals 16 residues. CDR1 SGHRS and CDR2 YFSETQ come from the germline V gene. The CDR3 protein is CASSLGADLYQETQYF. The CDR3 DNA reads TGCGCCAGCAGCTTGGGTGCGGACCTCTACCAAGAGACCCAGTACTTC.

The chain links TRBV28 to TRBJ2-7; 9 positions match TRBD1. The CDR3 runs 16 residues. The germline V gene has CDR1 MDHEN and CDR2 SYDVKM. V trimming: 3 bases; J trimming: 2 bases; junction bases outside the gene matches: 8. CDR3 protein: CASSFQPHRGPYEQYF. The CDR3 DNA reads TGTGCCAGCAGTTTCCAACCCCACAGGGGGCCCTACGAGCAGTACTTC.